This TCR beta chain derives from a study of blood T cell repertoires in COVID-19. This CDR3 comprises 16 residues. Germline values: CDR1 SGDLS, CDR2 YYNGEE. J gave up 9 bases and V 3 bases, and 15 bases lay outside the gene matches. This clone was seen ten or more times. Participants came from some 26 US areas, aged about 18 to 89 years. The protocol was immunoSEQ multiplex PCR, while the TCRdb copy is restricted to in-frame clones and leaves out a portion. The sample has a few hundred thousand clones, approximately 91% seen once. Input material: PBMCs or T cells enriched from blood (not recorded which). V gene TRBV9 combines with J gene TRBJ2-1; 7 bases match TRBD2. The TCR was taken from a woman aged 30 to 39 who had been exposed to COVID-19. CDR3 sequence (DNA): TGTGCCAGCAGCGGATCATCCGGGACTATGAGGGGTGAGCAGTTCTTC. Its protein is CASSGSSGTMRGEQFF.